The 17 T cell receptor beta chains reported below all come from one sample, sequenced in a study of T cell responses to AZD1222 COVID-19 vaccine. The table came from immunoSEQ multiplex PCR; TCRdb's copy has only in-frame clones and leaves some out. Of some 150,000 clones in the sample, 85% to 95% are singletons; the top ten hold over 0.7%. Sequences were derived from peripheral blood, sampled on day 0 of AZD1222 vaccination. The receptors stem from an adult in good health.

The chain joins TRBV2 to TRBJ1-1; possible D gene TRBD1, 6 bases. V gave up 6 bases and J gave up 0 bases, with 11 bases separating them. The CDR3 runs 14 residues. Per the germline V gene, CDR1 is SNHLY and CDR2 is FYNNEI. CDR3 coding DNA: TGTGCCAGCAGGGAAACAGGGTTGAACACTGAAGCTTTCTTT. The encoded protein is CASRETGLNTEAFF.

The chain has TRBV5-4 and TRBJ2-3; 10 bases map to TRBD1. CDR1 and CDR2 (germline): SGHNT, YYREEE (reference sequence). After removal of 7 bases from V and 1 base from J, the junction contained 6 bases not matched to a gene. The CDR3 is made up of 15 amino acids. CDR3 region: CASAPGTGGTDTQYF. CDR3 in DNA: TGTGCCAGCGCCCCCGGGACAGGGGGCACAGATACGCAGTATTTT.

This chain links TRBV5-1 with TRBJ1-2; a weak D match, TRBD1 (5 bases). V lost 4 bases, J lost 4 bases, and 11 bases lay in between. The V gene's germline CDR1 is SGHRS and CDR2 YFSETQ. The CDR3 has 13 amino acids. CDR3 coding DNA: TGCGCCAGCAGCCCGGGACGGCTCTATGGCTACACCTTC. This translates into CASSPGRLYGYTF.

This clone was picked up a small number of times. This rearrangement joins TRBV28 to TRBJ2-7; 9 bases map to TRBD1. The CDR3 totals 14 residues. The germline CDR1 and CDR2 sequences are MDHEN and SYDVKM. Unmatched junction bases numbered 6, after V lost 4 bases and J lost 5 bases. The CDR3 sequence: CASSSGTGINEQYF. CDR3 DNA sequence: TGTGCCAGCAGTTCTGGGACAGGGATTAACGAGCAGTACTTC.

The chain employs TRBV16 and TRBJ2-1; tentatively, D is TRBD1 (6 bases). V dropped 1 base and J dropped 0 bases, with 13 bases sitting between them. The CDR3 runs to 17 residues. Germline CDR1 and CDR2: KGHSY and FQNENV. This CDR3 reads CASSQFRTDYSYNEQFF. The CDR3 DNA sequence: TGTGCCAGCAGCCAATTCAGGACAGATTACTCCTACAATGAGCAGTTCTTC. Filled out from reference TRBV16 and TRBJ2-1, the complete variable domain reads GEEVAQTPKHLVRGEGQKAKLYCAPIKGHSYVFWYQQVLKNEFKFLISFQNENVFDETGMPKERFSAKCLPNSPCSLEIQATKLEDSAVYFCASSQFRTDYSYNEQFFGPGTRLTVL.

This rearrangement joins TRBV29-1 to TRBJ1-5; 9 bases are shared with TRBD1. V lost 6 bases, J lost 6 bases, and 6 bases stayed unmatched. Germline V lookup: CDR1 SQVTM, CDR2 ANQGSEA. The CDR3 sequence is 13 residues long. Written as DNA, the CDR3 is TGCAGCGTCGGGACAGGGATCGGTCAGCCCCAGCATTTT. Translating it yields CSVGTGIGQPQHF. Combining the CDR3 with reference TRBV29-1 and TRBJ1-5 gives the whole variable domain SAVISQKPSRDICQRGTSLTIQCQVDSQVTMMFWYRQQPGQSLTLIATANQGSEATYESGFVIDKFPISRPNLTFSTLTVSNMSPEDSSIYLCSVGTGIGQPQHFGDGTRLSIL.

The chain has TRBV5-1 and TRBJ2-2, with D tentatively TRBD1 or TRBD2 (5 bases each). This CDR3 spans 15 amino acids. Germline CDR1 and CDR2: SGHRS and YFSETQ. Trimming pared 6 bases from V and 0 bases from J, leaving 12 bases between. The CDR3 bases are TGCGCCAGCAATTACCAGGGACCGAACACCGGGGAGCTGTTTTTT. Its translation is CASNYQGPNTGELFF. Complete variable domain (other parts from reference TRBV5-1 and TRBJ2-2): KAGVTQTPRYLIKTRGQQVTLSCSPISGHRSVSWYQQTPGQGLQFLFEYFSETQRNKGNFPGRFSGRQFSNSRSEMNVSTLELGDSALYLCASNYQGPNTGELFFGEGSRLTVL.

V is TRBV11-3 and J is TRBJ2-2, with D perhaps matching TRBD2 (5 bases). Germline V gene lookup returns CDR1 SGHNT and CDR2 YENEEA. The V end lost 3 bases, the J end lost 7 bases, and 18 bases lay between the germline ends. There are 16 residues in the CDR3. CDR3 nucleotide sequence: TGTGCCAGCAGCTTGTCTAGCACGACGACGGGCGGGGAGCTGTTTTTT. Its protein is CASSLSSTTTGGELFF.

The chain has TRBV5-6 and TRBJ1-1; D call uncertain. CDR1 is SGHDT and CDR2 is YYEEEE in the germline V gene. This CDR3 spans 13 amino acids. V was shortened by 0 bases and J by 7 bases, with 10 bases between the two germline ends. The DNA for the CDR3 is TGTGCCAGCAGCTTGGGGGCGGACGGTGAAGCTTTCTTT. Translating it yields CASSLGADGEAFF.

The chain carries TRBV5-1 and TRBJ2-1; 7 bases match TRBD1. Germline-derived CDR1 and CDR2 are SGHRS and YFSETQ. V was clipped by 3 bases and J by 7 bases; unmatched bases: 7. The CDR3 is 14 residues long. CDR3 DNA sequence: TGCGCCAGCAGCTCCCAGGGGGTCGGTAATGAGCAGTTCTTC. Encoded protein: CASSSQGVGNEQFF.

This chain connects TRBV10-3 to TRBJ1-2; D might be TRBD1 (5 bases). CDR1 is ENHRY, CDR2 SYGVKD, per germline. The CDR3 is 16 amino acids. Trimming took 6 bases from V and 0 from J, leaving 17 bases between them. CDR3 protein: CAISDSTVGTNYGYTF. The CDR3 DNA sequence: TGTGCCATCAGCGACAGTACCGTCGGCACTAACTATGGCTACACCTTC.

The V and J genes are TRBV19 and TRBJ2-1, with D perhaps TRBD2 (7 bases). CDR3 length: 14 residues. CDR1 is LNHDA and CDR2 is SQIVND in the germline V gene (reference sequence). The V and J ends lost 1 base and 6 bases respectively, with 10 bases between them. CDR3 residues: CASSIAGGRNEQFF. CDR3 DNA sequence: TGTGCCAGTAGTATAGCGGGGGGCCGCAATGAGCAGTTCTTC. The full variable domain, completed using reference TRBV19 and TRBJ2-1, is DGGITQSPKYLFRKEGQNVTLSCEQNLNHDAMYWYRQDPGQGLRLIYYSQIVNDFQKGDIAEGYSVSREKKESFPLTVTSAQKNPTAFYLCASSIAGGRNEQFFGPGTRLTVL.

The chain is built from TRBV29-1 and TRBJ1-2, with D unresolved. Germline assignment: CDR1 SQVTM and CDR2 ANQGSEA. V lost 1 base, J lost 4 bases, and 13 bases lay in between. The CDR3 extends over 14 amino acids. The CDR3 region is CSVEGSTEFYGYTF. DNA of the CDR3: TGCAGCGTTGAAGGATCTACAGAATTCTATGGCTACACCTTC.

The V and J genes are TRBV7-2 and TRBJ1-2; 7 nucleotides align to TRBD1. Germline lookup yields CDR1 SGHTA and CDR2 FQGNSA. The CDR3 has 15 amino acids. Trimming cost V 4 bases and J 7 bases; bases outside gene matches: 12. CDR3 sequence: CASSSPNYRQGGYTF. The CDR3 DNA reads TGTGCCAGCAGCTCCCCCAACTACAGACAGGGTGGCTACACCTTC.

This chain uses TRBV13 with TRBJ2-2; 7 bases are shared with TRBD1. Germline loops: CDR1 PRHDT, CDR2 FYEKMQ (reference sequence). This CDR3 is 16 amino acids long. The trim removed 5 bases at V and 1 base at J, leaving 7 bases unmatched. The CDR3 nucleotides read TGTGCCAGCAGCGGCGGACAGGAACAGAACACCGGGGAGCTGTTTTTT. Protein: CASSGGQEQNTGELFF.

The genes are TRBV5-1 and TRBJ1-2; 7 bases line up with TRBD1. CDR1 and CDR2 (germline): SGHRS, YFSETQ. This CDR3 is built from 18 residues. J was trimmed by 8 bases and V by 2 bases; bases with no gene match: 21. The CDR3 DNA reads TGCGCCAGCAGCTTCGGACAGGCGCGAGCGAGGGGGGAGCGGGGCTACACCTTC. Protein product: CASSFGQARARGERGYTF.

This clone was recorded once. This chain links TRBV18 with TRBJ2-1, with 8 bases that match TRBD2. Germline CDR1 is KGHSH and CDR2 is LQKENI. This CDR3 has 16 residues. Trimming at V came to 0 bases and at J to 1 base, leaving 2 bases not matched to a gene. The CDR3 protein is CASSPPGGASYNEQFF. The DNA for the CDR3 is TGTGCCAGCTCACCACCCGGGGGGGCATCCTACAATGAGCAGTTCTTC.